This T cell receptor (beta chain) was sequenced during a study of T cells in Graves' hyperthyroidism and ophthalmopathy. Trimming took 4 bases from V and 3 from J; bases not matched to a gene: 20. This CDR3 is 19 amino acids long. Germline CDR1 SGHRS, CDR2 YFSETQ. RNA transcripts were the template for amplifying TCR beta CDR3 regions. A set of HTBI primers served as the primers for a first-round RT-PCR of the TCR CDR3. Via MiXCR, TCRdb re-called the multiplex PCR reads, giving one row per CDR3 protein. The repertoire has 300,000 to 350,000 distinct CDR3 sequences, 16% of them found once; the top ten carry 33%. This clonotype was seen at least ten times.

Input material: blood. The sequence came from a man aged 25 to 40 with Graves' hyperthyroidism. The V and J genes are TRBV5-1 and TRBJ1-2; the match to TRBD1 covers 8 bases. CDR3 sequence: CASSPWERGQGRVYYGYTF. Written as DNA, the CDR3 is TGCGCCAGCAGCCCCTGGGAGCGCGGACAGGGTCGAGTCTACTATGGCTACACCTTC.